The rows below give T cell receptor beta chains drawn from one sample of a study of blood T cell repertoires in COVID-19. Assay: immunoSEQ multiplex PCR; the TCRdb copy retains only in-frame clones and omits some. The sample lists over 250,000 clones; around 86% were seen once. Sequenced input: peripheral blood. Receptors were obtained from a man in his forties or fifties with acute or convalescent COVID-19. The CDR3 runs from the conserved cysteine through the conserved F or W. The order of the fields is D gene, V gene, J gene, CDR3 protein. A D gene is named only where the DNA matches it firmly.

TRBD2	TRBV10-1	TRBJ2-1	CASSPTSGVQNEQFF
TRBD1	TRBV10-1	TRBJ1-1	CASSSTGGESFF
TRBD1	TRBV7-2	TRBJ1-1	CASSPTTGWGTEAFF
NA	TRBV11-2	TRBJ2-7	CASSGGGRTSYEQYF
TRBD1	TRBV5-5	TRBJ1-6	CASSVTGDSPLHF
NA	TRBV4-2	TRBJ2-2	CASSITGELFF
NA	TRBV9	TRBJ1-3	CASTQGYGNTIYF
TRBD1	TRBV10-1	TRBJ2-5	CASSTGTEETQYF
TRBD1	TRBV24-1	TRBJ2-2	CATGGGQANTGELFF
TRBD2	TRBV24-1	TRBJ2-1	CATSSAGREQFF
NA	TRBV19	TRBJ1-2	CASSPGRNYGYTF
NA	TRBV25-1	TRBJ1-1	CASSEWWGEATEAFF
NA	TRBV15	TRBJ2-7	CATSSRPRSYEQYF
NA	TRBV18	TRBJ1-2	CASSTRTEPGDTF
TRBD2	TRBV5-6	TRBJ2-3	CASSLATSASTDTQYF
NA	TRBV6-5	TRBJ1-5	CASSFGSLGDQPQHF
TRBD2	TRBV7-9	TRBJ2-2	CASSLTPTSGGDGELFF
TRBD2	TRBV11-3	TRBJ2-1	CASSWGLAGGYEQFF
NA	TRBV3-1/TRBV3-2	TRBJ1-6	CASSPGPGGALHF
NA	TRBV7-6	TRBJ2-5	CASSLGHFQYF
NA	TRBV5-1	TRBJ1-6	CASAERTGSGSPLHF
NA	TRBV11-2	TRBJ1-1	CASSLDQQGAEAFF
TRBD2	TRBV4-1	TRBJ2-1	CASSQDPGTSWEQFF
TRBD1	TRBV19	TRBJ2-7	CASSILGTGGEEQYF
TRBD2	TRBV19	TRBJ2-1	CASSITRLAGGRNEQFF
TRBD1	TRBV18	TRBJ2-7	CASSPPPGTGANEQYF
TRBD1	TRBV15	TRBJ1-1	CATSRDSTGGWNTEAFF
TRBD1	TRBV7-2	TRBJ2-7	CASSLSAGQGSHEQYF
TRBD2	TRBV7-9	TRBJ2-2	CASSQRGGPTGELFF
TRBD2	TRBV7-3	TRBJ2-5	CATRRGTSGGAEETQYF
NA	TRBV7-9	TRBJ2-2	CASSLVRVNTGELFF
TRBD1	TRBV19	TRBJ1-5	CASSSTGTGYQPQHF
TRBD1	TRBV13	TRBJ1-3	CASSTGQGLLSTSGNTIYF
NA	TRBV11-2	TRBJ2-7	CASSPLGGSYEQYF
TRBD1	TRBV27	TRBJ2-7	CASSLGQGHYEQYF
NA	TRBV7-9	TRBJ1-2	CASSQYRDGYGYTF
TRBD1	TRBV7-2	TRBJ2-1	CASSPGQGNNEQFF